This entry concerns a single T cell receptor beta chain. The antigen remains unidentified. This sample is drawn from a study of T cell responses to AZD1222 COVID-19 vaccine. Study-level information: The analysis combined second doses at about 4 or about 12 weeks.

Whole-study results and caveats: The donors showed a predominance of white British ancestry and of females, with possible underestimation of clonal diversity. Per reports, nearly half of all spike-specific TCRs target regions that are unmutated in variants. Spike-specific TCR breadth rose after two AZD1222 doses, and depth rose as well.

The CDR3 spans 15 residues. Trimming removed 1 base at V and 0 bases at J, with 10 bases between. Germline CDR1 reads SGHRS; CDR2 reads YFSETQ. Profiled with immunoSEQ multiplex PCR; TCRdb holds only in-frame clones, not every one. Of 85,000 to 120,000 clones listed, 85% to 90% were seen once; the top ten hold approximately 5.4%. This sample comprised peripheral blood, obtained on day 0 of AZD1222 vaccination. V gene TRBV5-1 combines with J gene TRBJ1-1; D gene uncertain. The TCR originated in an adult in good health. Here the CDR3 reads CASSLFGELNTEAFF. In nucleotides, the CDR3 is TGCGCCAGCAGCTTGTTTGGTGAGTTGAACACTGAAGCTTTCTTT.